The 24 T cell receptor beta chains reported below all come from one sample, sequenced in a study of cytomegalovirus exposure and HLA in healthy donors. The PCR contained 60 Vbeta and 13 Jbeta primers. The assay was immunoSEQ multiplex PCR, and TCRdb's table has in-frame clones only and misses some. The sample holds 160,000 or so clones, about 77% seen once. Sequenced: PBMCs. The receptor set was obtained from a man between 60 and 70 years old in good health and CMV-seronegative.

This chain uses TRBV5-1 with TRBJ2-1; D possibly corresponds to TRBD2 (5 bases). Germline V lookup: CDR1 SGHRS, CDR2 YFSETQ. V was cut by 3 bases and J by 7 bases, with 20 bases left in between. The length of the CDR3 is 16 residues. The CDR3 nucleotides read TGCGCCAGCAGCTCGGAACTTCGGGCGGGCGGGAATGAGCAGTTCTTC. It is translated as CASSSELRAGGNEQFF.

The rearrangement links TRBV11-2 to TRBJ2-7, with 8 positions matching TRBD1. The germline CDR1 and CDR2 sequences are SGHAT and FQNNGV. Germline trimming cut 5 bases from V and 2 bases from J; bases unmatched to any gene: 5. This CDR3 spans 14 amino acids. The CDR3 region has the DNA TGTGCCAGCAGCCAGGACAGGGCCACCTACGAGCAGTACTTC. Protein: CASSQDRATYEQYF.

The chain has TRBV7-2 and TRBJ2-3, with a possible D match to TRBD1 (7 bases). V shed 3 bases and J shed 6 bases, with 16 bases lying between them. Germline values: CDR1 SGHTA, CDR2 FQGNSA. This CDR3 region has 15 residues. The CDR3: CASSLRQGLSDTQYF. The DNA of the CDR3 is TGTGCCAGCAGCTTGAGACAGGGACTTTCGGATACGCAGTATTTT.

This clone has a handful of counts. V usage is TRBV13 and J usage is TRBJ1-2; D is unresolved. There are 14 residues in the CDR3. Germline CDR1 reads PRHDT; CDR2 reads FYEKMQ (reference sequence). V was shortened by 5 bases and J by 8 bases, with 18 bases between the two germline ends. The CDR3 DNA reads TGTGCCAGCAGCCCCCAGTTGAGCGCCCCGGGCTACACCTTC. This translates into CASSPQLSAPGYTF.

The chain combines TRBV5-4 with TRBJ2-2, with a tentative D call TRBD2 (6 bases). The CDR3 is 15 amino acids. Trimming cost V 4 bases and J 2 bases, with 12 bases left between them. Germline V gene lookup returns CDR1 SGHNT and CDR2 YYREEE (reference sequence). This chain's CDR3 is CASSTGTFNTGELFF. DNA of the CDR3: TGTGCCAGCAGCACCGGGACTTTCAACACCGGGGAGCTGTTTTTT. Filled out from reference TRBV5-4 and TRBJ2-2, the complete variable domain reads ETGVTQSPTHLIKTRGQQVTLRCSSQSGHNTVSWYQQALGQGPQFIFQYYREEENGRGNFPPRFSGLQFPNYSSELNVNALELDDSALYLCASSTGTFNTGELFFGEGSRLTVL.

This rearrangement joins TRBV19 to TRBJ1-5; D gene unclear. The CDR3 runs to 15 residues. Germline CDR1 and CDR2: LNHDA and SQIVND (reference sequence). V lost 3 bases to trimming and J lost 4 bases, with 13 bases between them. CDR3 in DNA: TGTGCCAGTAGTATGAGGAGAAATGAAAATCAGCCCCAGCATTTT. Residues: CASSMRRNENQPQHF. Full variable domain (missing parts from reference TRBV19 and TRBJ1-5): DGGITQSPKYLFRKEGQNVTLSCEQNLNHDAMYWYRQDPGQGLRLIYYSQIVNDFQKGDIAEGYSVSREKKESFPLTVTSAQKNPTAFYLCASSMRRNENQPQHFGDGTRLSIL.

The chain joins TRBV15 to TRBJ1-1, with a possible D match to TRBD1 (5 bases). The V end lost 5 bases, the J end lost 3 bases, and 13 bases lay between the germline ends. Germline lookup yields CDR1 LNHNV and CDR2 YYDKDF (reference sequence). The CDR3 loop spans 14 amino acids. The CDR3 region has the DNA TGTGCCACCAGCGTACCAGGGTGGGACACTGAAGCTTTCTTT. Amino acids: CATSVPGWDTEAFF.

The chain employs TRBV5-1 and TRBJ2-1; D possibly corresponds to TRBD2 (5 bases). The germline V gene has CDR1 SGHRS and CDR2 YFSETQ. V lost 5 bases to trimming and J lost 9 bases, with 15 bases between them. This CDR3 region has 13 residues. Written as DNA, the CDR3 is TGCGCCAGCAGTGAGCCTAGCAAGGTTGAGCAGTTCTTC. It encodes CASSEPSKVEQFF.

Here the CDR3 DNA reads TGTGCCAGCAGTGCACAGGGGGAAGCTGAAGCTTTCTTT. Translated: CASSAQGEAEAFF. The V and J genes are TRBV25-1 and TRBJ1-1; 8 nucleotides agree with TRBD1. CDR3 size: 13 residues. Unmatched junction bases numbered 4, after V lost 4 bases and J lost 6 bases. Germline assignment: CDR1 MGHDK and CDR2 SYGVNS.

This clone was seen a single time. V gene TRBV9 combines with J gene TRBJ2-1, with TRBD2 identical over 8 bases. The germline CDR1 and CDR2 sequences are SGDLS and YYNGEE. The CDR3 runs to 15 residues. The V gene end was trimmed by 0 bases and the J gene end by 5 bases; junction bases not matched to a gene: 4. The CDR3 region has the DNA TGTGCCAGCAGCGTAGGACTAGCGAGGGACAATGAGCAGTTCTTC. Translation: CASSVGLARDNEQFF.

The chain combines TRBV14 with TRBJ2-1; 12 positions agree with TRBD2. Losses at the gene ends were 2 bases for V and 6 bases for J; bases not matched to a gene: 14. The CDR3 has 19 residues. Looked up from germline, CDR1 is SGHDN and CDR2 is FVKESK. The CDR3 DNA reads TGTGCCAGCAGCCAACAGGCTAGCGGGAGGGCCTTTGTTGCCAATGAGCAGTTCTTC. Translation: CASSQQASGRAFVANEQFF.

The chain's CDR3 is CASSLGTRQYGYTF. The CDR3 region has the DNA TGTGCCAGCAGCTTGGGTACCAGACAGTATGGCTACACCTTC. The J gene is TRBJ1-2, the V gene TRBV5-6; a weak D match, TRBD1 (5 bases). CDR1 and CDR2 (germline): SGHDT, YYEEEE. The CDR3 is made up of 14 amino acids. Trimming took off 0 bases at V and 5 bases at J, with 11 bases between the two ends.

Turning to this clone: At one boundary the junction diverges from the germline segment, which might be a read error. The rearrangement links TRBV9 to TRBJ1-5; weak D call: TRBD1 (6 bases). The CDR3 has 16 amino acids. Germline V lookup: CDR1 SGDLS, CDR2 YYNGEE. Here the CDR3 reads CASSVGQEGVNQPQNF. CDR3 in DNA: TGTGCCAGCAGCGTAGGACAGGAAGGCGTCAATCAGCCCCAGAATTTT.

The V gene is TRBV7-2, the J gene TRBJ2-7, with 10 bases aligning to TRBD2. Germline assignment: CDR1 SGHTA and CDR2 FQGNSA. The length of the CDR3 is 16 residues. V trimming: 5 bases; J trimming: 6 bases; junction bases outside the gene matches: 13. In nucleotides, the CDR3 is TGTGCCAGCAGCCTTGCCCTTGGGACTAGCGATGGCGAGCAGTACTTC. It encodes CASSLALGTSDGEQYF. The whole variable domain, remainder taken from reference TRBV7-2 and TRBJ2-7, is GAGVSQSPSNKVTEKGKDVELRCDPISGHTALYWYRQSLGQGLEFLIYFQGNSAPDKSGLPSDRFSAERTGGSVSTLTIQRTQQEDSAVYLCASSLALGTSDGEQYFGPGTRLTVT.

The genes are TRBV10-1 and TRBJ2-1; 7 bases line up with TRBD2. This CDR3 comprises 15 residues. Looked up from germline, CDR1 is WNHNN and CDR2 is SYGVQD (reference sequence). Trimming at V came to 3 bases and at J to 5 bases, leaving 7 bases not matched to a gene. Written as DNA, the CDR3 is TGCGCCAGCAGTGACTCGACGGGGGGTCACAATGAGCAGTTCTTC. Its translation: CASSDSTGGHNEQFF.

The V gene is TRBV4-1, the J gene TRBJ2-7; 7 bases agree with TRBD2. J was trimmed by 3 bases and V by 0 bases; bases with no gene match: 11. The CDR3 runs 17 residues. Germline assignment: CDR1 MGHRA and CDR2 YSYEKL. CDR3 nucleotide sequence: TGCGCCAGCAGCCAAGAGGAAAGGGCAGCGGGAAACTACGAGCAGTACTTC. Translated: CASSQEERAAGNYEQYF.

This chain links TRBV5-1 with TRBJ2-1; D perhaps matches TRBD2 (5 bases). Trimming removed 0 bases from V and 4 bases from J, with 14 bases in between. Germline V gene data show CDR1 as SGHRS and CDR2 as YFSETQ. This CDR3 comprises 16 residues. The CDR3 sequence: CASSLAPARTYNEQFF. In nucleotides, the CDR3 is TGCGCCAGCAGCTTGGCCCCCGCCCGGACTTACAATGAGCAGTTCTTC.

CDR3 nucleotides: TGTGCCAGTAGTATCAAACGGGAGGTTGGTGAGCAGTTCTTC. This gives the protein CASSIKREVGEQFF. This chain links TRBV19 with TRBJ2-1; TRBD2 agrees at 7 bases. V shed 3 bases, J shed 9 bases, and the junction held 8 bases outside the gene matches. This CDR3 comprises 14 residues. Germline CDR1 LNHDA, CDR2 SQIVND (reference sequence).

The rearrangement links TRBV7-8 to TRBJ1-5; D remains unclear. This CDR3 is built from 17 residues. Trimming removed 1 base at V and 0 bases at J, with 13 bases between. Germline CDR1 SGHVS, CDR2 FQNEAQ. The CDR3 here is CASSLVRETYSNQPQHF. DNA for the CDR3: TGTGCCAGCAGCTTAGTTCGGGAGACCTATAGCAATCAGCCCCAGCATTTT.

This clone was detected only a few times. The CDR3 is CASRDRGLSTDTQYF. CDR3 nucleotide sequence: TGTGCCAGTAGGGACAGGGGACTAAGCACAGATACGCAGTATTTT. This chain links TRBV19 with TRBJ2-3, with TRBD1 identical over 9 bases. The CDR3 has 15 amino acids. With 6 bases clipped from V and 0 bases from J, the junction kept 4 bases outside the gene matches. Germline V lookup: CDR1 LNHDA, CDR2 SQIVND (reference sequence).

This clone occurred once. The J gene is TRBJ2-1, the V gene TRBV7-3; tentatively, D is TRBD2 (5 bases). Trimming removed 4 bases from V and 6 bases from J, with 10 bases in between. CDR1 is SGHTA and CDR2 is FQGTGA in the germline V gene. The CDR3 is 13 amino acids. In DNA, the CDR3 is TGTGCCAGCAGCTCCCCGGGGAGCAATGAGCAGTTCTTC. It is translated as CASSSPGSNEQFF.

The chain joins TRBV7-9 to TRBJ2-7; 9 bases align to TRBD1. The V segment lost 0 bases and the J segment 0 bases; nucleotides outside the gene matches: 3. This CDR3 is built from 16 residues. Germline V gene lookup returns CDR1 SEHNR and CDR2 FQNEAQ (reference sequence). CDR3 protein: CASSLARGQGSYEQYF. CDR3 nucleotide sequence: TGTGCCAGCAGCTTAGCGAGGGGACAGGGCTCCTACGAGCAGTACTTC.

The chain has TRBV7-2 and TRBJ2-1, with 10 bases matching TRBD2. The CDR3 length is 15 residues. Losses at the gene ends were 3 bases for V and 4 bases for J; bases not matched to a gene: 3. Germline lookup yields CDR1 SGHTA and CDR2 FQGNSA. The CDR3 region is CASSLLAGVYNEQFF. CDR3 sequence (DNA): TGTGCCAGCAGCTTGCTAGCGGGAGTATACAATGAGCAGTTCTTC.

In this sample, this clone turned up a few times. V is TRBV7-8 and J is TRBJ2-5, with a tentative D call TRBD2 (6 bases). The V gene's germline CDR1 is SGHVS and CDR2 FQNEAQ. The length of the CDR3 is 18 residues. The V and J ends lost 7 bases and 0 bases respectively, with 24 bases between them. The CDR3 is CASTLEGRQGRNQETQYF. The DNA of the CDR3 is TGTGCCAGCACCCTAGAGGGGAGGCAGGGACGGAACCAAGAGACCCAGTACTTC.